Below, 7 T cell receptor beta chains from the same sample are listed, as sequenced in a study of OX40 agonist ivuxolimab in advanced cancers. Sequencing was performed with immunoSEQ multiplex PCR; in TCRdb, only in-frame clones are kept and a portion is missing. The sample comprises about 67,000 clones, approximately 84% of which are singletons, and approximately 2% rests with the top ten. This sample comprised CD4+ or CD8+ T cells sorted from blood, obtained in a trial of the OX40 agonist ivuxolimab. Receptors originate from an adult with an advanced solid tumor such as melanoma, head and neck, liver or kidney cancer.

The count of this clone is one. This chain links TRBV2 with TRBJ2-5; D uncertain. V was clipped by 7 bases and J by 2 bases, with 11 bases between them. Germline loops: CDR1 SNHLY, CDR2 FYNNEI. This CDR3 spans 13 amino acids. The CDR3 region has the DNA TGTGCCAGCACTCCCCTCCGGCAAGAGACCCAGTACTTC. Protein: CASTPLRQETQYF.

Only a few counts were recorded for this clone. The chain links TRBV7-2 to TRBJ2-7, with D unclear. The CDR3 covers 14 residues. Trimming shortened V by 0 bases and J by 1 base, and 7 bases separated the two germline ends. Germline values: CDR1 SGHTA, CDR2 FQGNSA. For the CDR3, the DNA is TGTGCCAGCAGCTTAGCTTCGCAGTCCTACGAGCAGTACTTC. Amino acids: CASSLASQSYEQYF.

The chain links TRBV7-8 to TRBJ2-5; the match to TRBD1 covers 9 bases. Germline V gene sequence: CDR1 SGHVS, CDR2 FQNEAQ. The CDR3 covers 15 residues. Trimming removed 5 bases from V and 6 bases from J; junction bases left unmatched: 10. DNA of the CDR3: TGTGCCAGCAGCCAACAATCGGGACAGGGAAAGACCCAGTACTTC. Translation: CASSQQSGQGKTQYF. The complete variable domain, with remaining parts taken from reference TRBV7-8 and TRBJ2-5, reads GAGVSQSPRYKVAKRGQDVALRCDPISGHVSLFWYQQALGQGPEFLTYFQNEAQLDKSGLPSDRFFAERPEGSVSTLKIQRTQQEDSAVYLCASSQQSGQGKTQYFGPGTRLLVL.

The V call is TRBV5-1, the J call TRBJ2-2, with 7 bases matching TRBD1. J was trimmed by 7 bases and V by 0 bases; bases with no gene match: 6. CDR1 and CDR2 (germline): SGHRS, YFSETQ. The CDR3 is 15 amino acids. CDR3 region: CASSLVTGAGGELFF. For the CDR3, the DNA is TGCGCCAGCAGCTTGGTTACAGGGGCAGGCGGGGAGCTGTTTTTT.

The V call is TRBV5-3, the J call TRBJ2-2; D is unresolved. TRBV5-3 is an ORF, with its function uncertain. The V end lost 1 base, the J end lost 4 bases, and 11 bases lay between the germline ends. The CDR3 is made up of 15 amino acids. As DNA, the CDR3 is TGTGCCAGAAGCTTGTTGCGGTTAATCACCGGGGAGCTGTTTTTT. Protein: CARSLLRLITGELFF.

The gene calls are TRBV7-8 and TRBJ2-2; TRBD1 aligns across 12 bases. CDR3 length: 18 residues. The germline gives CDR1 SGHVS, CDR2 FQNEAQ. V trimming: 2 bases; J trimming: 1 base; junction bases outside the gene matches: 5. The CDR3 protein is CASSLPGTGGQNTGELFF. The CDR3, as DNA: TGTGCCAGCAGCTTACCCGGGACAGGGGGCCAGAACACCGGGGAGCTGTTTTTT.

V is TRBV28 and J is TRBJ1-5; D is undetermined. The V gene's germline CDR1 is MDHEN and CDR2 SYDVKM. The V end lost 6 bases, the J end lost 7 bases, and 10 bases lay between the germline ends. The CDR3 covers 12 residues. The CDR3 nucleotides are TGTGCCAGCAGGTTTATGGTCCAGCCCCAGCATTTT. Translated: CASRFMVQPQHF.